Below are 3 T cell receptor beta chains sequenced from a single sample in a study of somatic mutations in cytotoxic T cells in rheumatoid arthritis. Repertoires were generated with immunoSEQ multiplex PCR, while TCRdb's copy carries only in-frame clones and drops some. The sample lists around 6,000 clones; about 72% were seen once. The sample was CD8+ T cells sorted from blood, taken at a follow-up visit. The source of these receptors is a woman between 65 and 79 years old with rheumatoid arthritis.

The chain combines TRBV5-1 with TRBJ2-7; D is possibly TRBD1 (6 bases). V dropped 4 bases and J dropped 0 bases, with 14 bases sitting between them. The CDR3 has 15 amino acids. Germline V gives CDR1 SGHRS, CDR2 YFSETQ. As DNA, the CDR3 is TGCGCCAGCAGCGAAGACAGGCTCGTCTCCTACGAGCAGTACTTC. As protein: CASSEDRLVSYEQYF.

V usage is TRBV27 and J usage is TRBJ1-1; 7 nucleotides align to TRBD1. Germline-derived CDR1 and CDR2 are MNHEY and SMNVEV (reference sequence). Trimming cost V 0 bases and J 5 bases; bases outside gene matches: 9. The CDR3 sequence is 16 residues long. CDR3 DNA sequence: TGTGCCAGCAGTTTATCCCCAGGGGGACAAAGGACTGAAGCTTTCTTT. It specifies CASSLSPGGQRTEAFF.

The chain has TRBV9 and TRBJ2-7; D is tentatively TRBD1 or TRBD2 (6 bases each). CDR3 length equals 16 residues. Germline-derived CDR1 and CDR2 are SGDLS and YYNGEE. Deletions cut 2 bases from V and 6 bases from J, with 21 bases between. As DNA, the CDR3 is TGTGCCAGCAGCGTCTTAGGGTCCGGGGGCCGGGTCGAGCAGTACTTC. This gives the protein CASSVLGSGGRVEQYF.